Listed below are T cell receptor beta chains from one sample, sequenced in a study of blood T cell repertoires in COVID-19. Using immunoSEQ multiplex PCR, the repertoire was profiled, and TCRdb retains in-frame clones only, with some absent. The table has around 370,000 clones, about 90% seen once. What was sequenced was peripheral blood. These receptors were taken from a woman in her seventies with COVID-19, enrolled during active disease. The CDR3 runs from the conserved cysteine through the conserved F or W. Fields, in order: V gene, D gene, clone size, J gene, CDR3 length, CDR3 protein, CDR3 DNA. A D gene is named only where the DNA matches it firmly. Clone size is not always given. Where it is, it says once, few, many or a class for expanded clones.

TRBV5-1	.	.	TRBJ2-5	15	CASSWTVGVQETQYF	TGCGCCAGCAGCTGGACCGTCGGGGTCCAAGAGACCCAGTACTTC
TRBV30	.	many	TRBJ1-1	16	CAWTPGLASMNTEAFF	TGTGCCTGGACCCCGGGACTAGCCTCGATGAACACTGAAGCTTTCTTT
TRBV6-1	.	.	TRBJ1-1	12	CASSEGYFSAFF	TGTGCCAGCAGTGAAGGGTACTTTTCAGCTTTCTTT
TRBV14	TRBD1	.	TRBJ1-1	13	CASSPQTGSEAFF	TGTGCCAGCAGCCCGCAGACAGGGTCGGAAGCTTTCTTT
TRBV5-1	TRBD2	.	TRBJ2-7	15	CASTGASGGYYEQYF	TGCGCCAGCACCGGGGCTAGCGGGGGTTACTACGAGCAGTACTTC
TRBV6-5	.	once	TRBJ1-1	14	CASIAGGRRTEAFF	TGTGCCAGCATTGCCGGGGGTCGGAGAACTGAAGCTTTCTTT
TRBV28	.	.	TRBJ1-3	16	CASRTPGVGSGNTIYF	TGTGCCAGCAGGACTCCTGGTGTGGGCTCTGGAAACACCATATATTTT
TRBV11-2	TRBD1	.	TRBJ2-7	13	CASSTGTPYEQYF	TGTGCCAGCTCGACAGGGACCCCCTACGAGCAGTACTTC
TRBV5-1	.	.	TRBJ2-3	16	CASSLATLTATDTQYF	TGCGCCAGCAGCTTGGCCACTCTAACAGCCACAGATACGCAGTATTTT
TRBV11-2	.	.	TRBJ1-3	16	CASSPGRTSSGNTIYF	TGTGCCAGCAGCCCCGGACGGACAAGCTCTGGAAACACCATATATTTT
TRBV5-4	.	.	TRBJ1-5	14	CASSIQGSNQPQHF	TGTGCCAGCAGCATACAGGGCAGCAATCAGCCCCAGCATTTT
TRBV13	.	.	TRBJ1-4	12	CASSFPGEKLFF	TGTGCCAGCAGCTTTCCGGGTGAAAAACTGTTTTTT
TRBV25-1	TRBD1	.	TRBJ2-7	14	CASSDDRGPNEQYF	TGTGCCAGCAGTGACGACAGGGGGCCCAACGAGCAGTACTTC
TRBV29-1	.	.	TRBJ1-1	11	CSARPGERAFF	TGCAGCGCCCGTCCGGGGGAGAGGGCTTTCTTT
TRBV18	.	.	TRBJ1-1	13	CASSYEGNTEAFF	TGTGCCAGCTCTTACGAGGGGAACACTGAAGCTTTCTTT
TRBV4-1	TRBD2	.	TRBJ2-1	14	CASSQDWGGNEQFF	TGCGCCAGCAGCCAAGATTGGGGGGGCAATGAGCAGTTCTTC
TRBV5-1	TRBD1	.	TRBJ1-2	17	CASNPGTGGAGMGGYTF	TGCGCCAGCAACCCCGGGACAGGGGGCGCAGGGATGGGTGGCTACACCTTC
TRBV7-6	.	.	TRBJ1-1	13	CASSFTMNTEAFF	TGTGCCAGCAGCTTTACAATGAACACTGAAGCTTTCTTT
TRBV10-1	.	.	TRBJ1-1	13	CASTPTGNTEAFF	TGCGCCAGCACCCCGACGGGGAACACTGAAGCTTTCTTT
TRBV10-2	.	.	TRBJ2-1	15	CASSEGRAGYNEQFF	TGCGCCAGCAGTGAGGGAAGGGCGGGGTACAATGAGCAGTTCTTC
TRBV19	TRBD1	.	TRBJ1-1	15	CASSPRGQGNAEAFF	TGTGCCAGTAGTCCGCGGGGACAGGGGAATGCTGAAGCTTTCTTT
TRBV7-9	TRBD1	.	TRBJ1-6	12	CASSPWTGRDHF	TGTGCCAGCAGCCCCTGGACAGGGCGGGATCACTTT
TRBV6-6	.	.	TRBJ2-7	14	CASSRDLGTSEQYF	TGTGCCAGCAGTCGGGACTTGGGTACCTCCGAGCAGTACTTC
TRBV27	.	.	TRBJ2-6	14	CASSAYSGANVLTF	TGTGCCAGCAGTGCCTACTCTGGGGCCAACGTCCTGACTTTC
TRBV5-6	TRBD2	.	TRBJ2-7	15	CASSLTPGTSFEQYF	TGTGCCAGCAGCTTGACCCCCGGGACTAGCTTCGAGCAGTACTTC
TRBV2	.	.	TRBJ2-3	14	CASSVSGFTDTQYF	TGTGCCAGCAGTGTGAGCGGGTTCACAGATACGCAGTATTTT
TRBV19	TRBD1	once	TRBJ2-7	14	CASNSGTGAREQYF	TGTGCCTCTAACTCCGGGACAGGGGCTAGAGAGCAGTACTTC
TRBV18	TRBD1	.	TRBJ1-1	15	CASSPGQGSGTEAFF	TGTGCCAGCTCACCGGGACAGGGGTCGGGTACTGAAGCTTTCTTT
TRBV7-8	.	.	TRBJ1-2	16	CASSLARGGHYYGYTF	TGTGCCAGCAGCCTAGCCCGCGGGGGGCACTACTATGGCTACACCTTC
TRBV19	.	.	TRBJ2-1	17	CASSIEDIAPSYNEQFF	TGTGCCAGTAGTATAGAGGATATAGCGCCATCCTACAATGAGCAGTTCTTC
TRBV19	.	.	TRBJ1-3	13	CASEFYSGNTIYF	TGTGCCAGTGAGTTCTACTCTGGAAACACCATATATTTT
TRBV19	TRBD2	.	TRBJ2-7	17	CASSGLPSGGTQAEQYF	TGTGCCAGTAGTGGCCTCCCTAGCGGGGGGACCCAAGCCGAGCAGTACTTC
TRBV5-1	TRBD1	.	TRBJ1-1	16	CASSSRTGGLNTEAFF	TGCGCCAGCAGCTCCCGGACAGGGGGGCTGAACACTGAAGCTTTCTTT
TRBV19	.	.	TRBJ2-2	15	CASSIGQGSTGELFF	TGTGCCAGTAGTATTGGCCAGGGAAGTACCGGGGAGCTGTTTTTT
TRBV21-1	.	.	TRBJ1-1	17	CASSKRPYWDSSTEAFF	TGTGCCAGCAGCAAGCGACCCTATTGGGACAGTAGCACTGAAGCTTTCTTT
TRBV12-3/TRBV12-4	.	.	TRBJ1-6	12	CASSLSTSPLHF	TGTGCCAGCAGTTTAAGCACTTCACCCCTCCACTTT
TRBV7-8	.	once	TRBJ2-3	11	CASSFVYTQYF	TGTGCCAGCAGCTTCGTATATACGCAGTATTTT
TRBV6-5	.	.	TRBJ2-5	13	CASSLQGVETQYF	TGTGCCAGCAGCCTTCAGGGCGTAGAGACCCAGTACTTC
TRBV27	.	.	TRBJ2-1	14	CASSLDRILNEQFF	TGTGCCAGCAGTTTGGACAGAATATTAAATGAGCAGTTCTTC
TRBV12-3/TRBV12-4	.	.	TRBJ2-7	13	CASSQTGSYEQYF	TGTGCCAGCAGCCAGACGGGCTCCTACGAGCAGTACTTC
TRBV30	TRBD1	.	TRBJ2-5	13	CAWRMTGVQTQYF	TGTGCCTGGAGGATGACAGGGGTACAGACCCAGTACTTC
TRBV10-3	TRBD1	.	TRBJ1-5	17	CAISDTLGQGKNQPQHF	TGTGCCATCAGCGACACTCTGGGACAGGGAAAGAATCAGCCCCAGCATTTT
TRBV6-5	TRBD1	few	TRBJ1-2	15	CASSPNGQGNYGYTF	TGTGCCAGCAGTCCAAATGGACAGGGAAACTATGGCTACACCTTC
TRBV19	.	once	TRBJ2-5	16	CASSSPPGSSGETQYF	TGTGCCAGTAGTTCTCCCCCAGGCTCTTCAGGGGAGACCCAGTACTTC
TRBV6-1	.	.	TRBJ2-7	13	CASSEGGWYEQYF	TGTGCCAGCAGTGAAGGGGGCTGGTACGAGCAGTACTTC
TRBV10-1	.	few	TRBJ1-4	17	CASRTLGGKGTNEKLFF	TGCGCCAGCAGAACGCTCGGGGGTAAAGGGACTAATGAAAAACTGTTTTTT
TRBV7-9	.	.	TRBJ1-1	11	CASSDGVGAFF	TGTGCCAGCAGCGACGGGGTAGGAGCTTTCTTT
TRBV15	.	.	TRBJ1-6	14	CATSRSEYNSPLHF	TGTGCCACCAGCAGATCGGAGTATAATTCACCCCTCCACTTT
TRBV28	.	few	TRBJ2-1	12	CASRQGYNEQFF	TGTGCCAGCAGACAGGGTTACAATGAGCAGTTCTTC
TRBV5-1	.	.	TRBJ2-5	12	CASRLTGETQYF	TGCGCCAGCAGGCTGACAGGAGAGACCCAGTACTTC
TRBV14	.	.	TRBJ1-5	13	CASSNRVGQPQHF	TGTGCCAGCAGCAACAGGGTGGGTCAGCCCCAGCATTTT
TRBV30	TRBD2	.	TRBJ2-1	15	CAWGTSGGSYNEQFF	TGTGCCTGGGGGACTAGCGGGGGCTCCTACAATGAGCAGTTCTTC
TRBV2	.	.	TRBJ1-1	14	CASRGGAPNTEAFF	TGTGCCAGCAGAGGCGGGGCTCCAAACACTGAAGCTTTCTTT